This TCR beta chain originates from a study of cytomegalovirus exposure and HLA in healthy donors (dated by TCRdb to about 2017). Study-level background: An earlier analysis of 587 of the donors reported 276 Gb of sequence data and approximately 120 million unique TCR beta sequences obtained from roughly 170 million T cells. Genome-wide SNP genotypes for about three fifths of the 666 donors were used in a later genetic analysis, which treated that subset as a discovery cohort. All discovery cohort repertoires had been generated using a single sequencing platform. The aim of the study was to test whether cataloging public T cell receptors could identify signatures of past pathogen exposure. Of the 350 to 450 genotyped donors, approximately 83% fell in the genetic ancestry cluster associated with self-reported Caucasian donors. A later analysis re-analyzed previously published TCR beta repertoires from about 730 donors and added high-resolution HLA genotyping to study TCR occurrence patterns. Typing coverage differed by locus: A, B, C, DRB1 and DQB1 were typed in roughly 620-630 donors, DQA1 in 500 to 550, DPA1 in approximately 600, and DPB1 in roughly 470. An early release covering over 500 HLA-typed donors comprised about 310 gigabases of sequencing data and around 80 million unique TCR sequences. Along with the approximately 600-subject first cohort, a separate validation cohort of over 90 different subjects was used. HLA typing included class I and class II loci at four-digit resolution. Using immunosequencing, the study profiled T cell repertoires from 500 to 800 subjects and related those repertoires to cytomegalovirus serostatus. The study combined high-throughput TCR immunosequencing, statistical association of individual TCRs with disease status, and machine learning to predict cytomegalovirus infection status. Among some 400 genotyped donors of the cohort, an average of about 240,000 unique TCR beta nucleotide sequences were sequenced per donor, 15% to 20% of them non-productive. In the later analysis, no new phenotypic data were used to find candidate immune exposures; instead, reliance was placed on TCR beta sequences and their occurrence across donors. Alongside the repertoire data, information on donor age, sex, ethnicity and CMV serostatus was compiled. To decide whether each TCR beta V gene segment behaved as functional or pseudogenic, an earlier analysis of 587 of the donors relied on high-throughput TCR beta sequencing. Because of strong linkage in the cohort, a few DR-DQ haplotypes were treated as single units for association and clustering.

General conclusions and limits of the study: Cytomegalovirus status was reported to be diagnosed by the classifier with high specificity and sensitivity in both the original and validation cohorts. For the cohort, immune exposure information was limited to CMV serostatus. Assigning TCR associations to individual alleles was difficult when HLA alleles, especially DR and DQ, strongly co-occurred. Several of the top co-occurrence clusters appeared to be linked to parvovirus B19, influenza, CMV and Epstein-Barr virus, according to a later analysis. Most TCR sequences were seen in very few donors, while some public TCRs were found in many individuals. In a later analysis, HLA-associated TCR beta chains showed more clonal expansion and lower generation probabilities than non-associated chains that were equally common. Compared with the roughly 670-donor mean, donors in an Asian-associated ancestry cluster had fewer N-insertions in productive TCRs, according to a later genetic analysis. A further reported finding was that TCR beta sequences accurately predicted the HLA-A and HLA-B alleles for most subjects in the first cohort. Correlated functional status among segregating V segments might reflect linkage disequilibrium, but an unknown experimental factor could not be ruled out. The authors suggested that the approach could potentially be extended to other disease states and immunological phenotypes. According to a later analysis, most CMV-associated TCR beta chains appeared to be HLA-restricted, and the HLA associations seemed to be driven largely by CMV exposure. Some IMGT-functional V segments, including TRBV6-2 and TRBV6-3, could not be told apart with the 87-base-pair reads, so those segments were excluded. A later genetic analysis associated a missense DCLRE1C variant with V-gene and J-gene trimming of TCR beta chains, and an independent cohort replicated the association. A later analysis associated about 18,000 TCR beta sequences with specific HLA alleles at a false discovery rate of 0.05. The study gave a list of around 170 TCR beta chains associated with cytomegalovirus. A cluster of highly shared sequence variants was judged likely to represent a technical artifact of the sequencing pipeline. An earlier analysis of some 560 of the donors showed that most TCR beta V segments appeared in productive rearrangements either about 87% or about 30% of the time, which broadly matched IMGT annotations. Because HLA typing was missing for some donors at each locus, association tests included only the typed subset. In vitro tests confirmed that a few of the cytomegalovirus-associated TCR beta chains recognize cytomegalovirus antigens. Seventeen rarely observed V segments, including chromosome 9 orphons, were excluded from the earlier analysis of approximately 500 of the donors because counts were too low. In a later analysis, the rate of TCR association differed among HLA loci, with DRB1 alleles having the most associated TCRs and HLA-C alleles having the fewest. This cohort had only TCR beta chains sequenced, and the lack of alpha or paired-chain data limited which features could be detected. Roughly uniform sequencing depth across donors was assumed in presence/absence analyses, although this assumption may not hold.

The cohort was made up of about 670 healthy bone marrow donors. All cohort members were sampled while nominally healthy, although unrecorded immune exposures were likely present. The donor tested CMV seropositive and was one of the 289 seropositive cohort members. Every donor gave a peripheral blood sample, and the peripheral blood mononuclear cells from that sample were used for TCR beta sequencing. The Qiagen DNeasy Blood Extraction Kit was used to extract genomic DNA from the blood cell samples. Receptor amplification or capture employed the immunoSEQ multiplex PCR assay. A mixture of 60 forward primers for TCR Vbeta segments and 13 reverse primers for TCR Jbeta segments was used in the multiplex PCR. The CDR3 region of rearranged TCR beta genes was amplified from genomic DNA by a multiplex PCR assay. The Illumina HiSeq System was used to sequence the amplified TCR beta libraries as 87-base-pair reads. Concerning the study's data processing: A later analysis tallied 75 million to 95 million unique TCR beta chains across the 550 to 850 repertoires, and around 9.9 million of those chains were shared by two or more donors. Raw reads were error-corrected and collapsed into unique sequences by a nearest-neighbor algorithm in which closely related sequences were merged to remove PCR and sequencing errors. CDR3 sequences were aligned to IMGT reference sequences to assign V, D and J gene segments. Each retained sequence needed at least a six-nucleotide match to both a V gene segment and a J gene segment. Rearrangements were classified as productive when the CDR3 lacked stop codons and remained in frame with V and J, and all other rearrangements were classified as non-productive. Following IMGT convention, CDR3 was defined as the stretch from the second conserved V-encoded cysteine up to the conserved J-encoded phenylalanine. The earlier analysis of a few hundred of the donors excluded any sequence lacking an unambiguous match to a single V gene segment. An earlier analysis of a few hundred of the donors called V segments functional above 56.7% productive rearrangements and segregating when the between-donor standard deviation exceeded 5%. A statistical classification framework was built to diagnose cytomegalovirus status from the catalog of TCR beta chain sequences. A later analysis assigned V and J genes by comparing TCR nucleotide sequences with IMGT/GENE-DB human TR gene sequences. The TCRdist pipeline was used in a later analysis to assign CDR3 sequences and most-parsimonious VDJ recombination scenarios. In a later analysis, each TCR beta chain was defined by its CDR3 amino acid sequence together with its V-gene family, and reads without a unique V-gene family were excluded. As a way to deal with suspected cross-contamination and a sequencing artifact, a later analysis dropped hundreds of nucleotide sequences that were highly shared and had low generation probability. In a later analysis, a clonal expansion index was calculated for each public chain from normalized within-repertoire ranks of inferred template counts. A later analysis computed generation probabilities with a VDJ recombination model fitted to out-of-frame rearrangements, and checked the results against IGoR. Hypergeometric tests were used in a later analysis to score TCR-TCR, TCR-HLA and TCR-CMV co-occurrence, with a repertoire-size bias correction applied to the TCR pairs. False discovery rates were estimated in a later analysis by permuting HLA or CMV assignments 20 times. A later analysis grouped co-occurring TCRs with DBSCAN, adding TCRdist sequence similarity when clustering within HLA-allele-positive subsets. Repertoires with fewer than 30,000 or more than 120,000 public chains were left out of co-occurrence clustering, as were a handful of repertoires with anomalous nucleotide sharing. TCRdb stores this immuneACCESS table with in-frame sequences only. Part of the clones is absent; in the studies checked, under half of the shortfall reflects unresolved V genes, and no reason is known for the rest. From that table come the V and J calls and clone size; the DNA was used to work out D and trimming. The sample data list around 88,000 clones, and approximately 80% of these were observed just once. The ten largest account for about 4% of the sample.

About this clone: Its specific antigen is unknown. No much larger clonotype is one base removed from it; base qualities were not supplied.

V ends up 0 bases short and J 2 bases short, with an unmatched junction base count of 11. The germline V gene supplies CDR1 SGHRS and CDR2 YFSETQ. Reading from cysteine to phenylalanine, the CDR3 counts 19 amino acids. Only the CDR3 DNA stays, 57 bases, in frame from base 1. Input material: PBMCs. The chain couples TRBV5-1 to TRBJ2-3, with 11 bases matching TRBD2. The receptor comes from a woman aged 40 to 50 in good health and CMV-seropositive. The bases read TGCGCCAGCAGCTTGGGGCCCCGCAGACTAGCGGGAACCACAGATACGCAGTATTTT. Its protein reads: CASSLGPRRLAGTTDTQYF.